The source of this T cell receptor (beta chain) is a study of OX40 agonist ivuxolimab in advanced cancers. Overall study: Intravenous ivuxolimab at 0.01 to 10 mg/kg was given to patients every 2 weeks.

Autoimmune disease history or systemic immunosuppression led to patients being barred. The ends lost 7 bases at V and 2 bases at J; junction bases unmatched: 8. Germline V gives CDR1 SEHNR, CDR2 FQNEAQ (reference sequence). The CDR3 is 15 residues long. Assay used: immunoSEQ multiplex PCR; TCRdb lists only in-frame clones, some missing. Of roughly 100,000 clones listed, roughly nine tenths are singletons. This TCR derives from an adult with an advanced solid tumor such as melanoma, head and neck, liver or kidney cancer. This chain uses TRBV7-9 with TRBJ2-5; 9 nucleotides agree with TRBD2. Here the sequenced sample was CD4+ or CD8+ T cells sorted from blood, taken in a trial of the OX40 agonist ivuxolimab. CDR3 protein: CASTALAGGQETQYF. The CDR3 nucleotides are TGTGCCAGCACGGCCCTGGCGGGGGGGCAAGAGACCCAGTACTTC. The full variable domain, completed using reference TRBV7-9 and TRBJ2-5, is DTGVSQNPRHKITKRGQNVTFRCDPISEHNRLYWYRQTLGQGPEFLTYFQNEAQLEKSRLLSDRFSAERPKGSFSTLEIQRTEQGDSAMYLCASTALAGGQETQYFGPGTRLLVL.